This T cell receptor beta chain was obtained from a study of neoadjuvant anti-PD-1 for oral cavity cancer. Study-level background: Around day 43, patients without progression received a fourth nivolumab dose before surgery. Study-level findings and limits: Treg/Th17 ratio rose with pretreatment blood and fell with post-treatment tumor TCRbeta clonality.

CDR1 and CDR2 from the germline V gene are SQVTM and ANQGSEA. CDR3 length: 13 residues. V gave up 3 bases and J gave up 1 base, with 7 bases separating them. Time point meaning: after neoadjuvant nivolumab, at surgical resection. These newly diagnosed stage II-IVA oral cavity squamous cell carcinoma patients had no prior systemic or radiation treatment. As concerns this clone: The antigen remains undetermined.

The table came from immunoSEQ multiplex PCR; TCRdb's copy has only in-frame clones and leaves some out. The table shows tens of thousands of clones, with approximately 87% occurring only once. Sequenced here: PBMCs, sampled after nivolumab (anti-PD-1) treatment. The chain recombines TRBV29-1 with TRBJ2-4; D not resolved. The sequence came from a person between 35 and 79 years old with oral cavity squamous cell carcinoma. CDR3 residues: CSVEALAKNIQYF. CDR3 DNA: TGCAGCGTTGAGGCACTCGCCAAAAACATTCAGTACTTC.